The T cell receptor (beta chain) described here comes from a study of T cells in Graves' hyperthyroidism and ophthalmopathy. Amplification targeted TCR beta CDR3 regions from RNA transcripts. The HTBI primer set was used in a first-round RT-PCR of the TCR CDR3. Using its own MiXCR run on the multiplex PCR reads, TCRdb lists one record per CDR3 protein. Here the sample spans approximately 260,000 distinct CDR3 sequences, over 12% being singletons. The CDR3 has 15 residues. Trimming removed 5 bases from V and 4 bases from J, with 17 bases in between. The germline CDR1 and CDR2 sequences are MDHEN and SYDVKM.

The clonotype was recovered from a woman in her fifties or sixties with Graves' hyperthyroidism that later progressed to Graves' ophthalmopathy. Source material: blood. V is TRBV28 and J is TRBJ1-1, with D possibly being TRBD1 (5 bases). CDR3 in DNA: TGTGCCAGCAGTGTAGCGGGGGAAGTTGGCACTGAAGCTTTCTTT. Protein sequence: CASSVAGEVGTEAFF.